A selection of T cell receptor beta chains follows, all from one sample in a study of T cells in Graves' hyperthyroidism and ophthalmopathy. TCRdb fed the multiplex PCR reads into MiXCR, producing one record per CDR3 protein. The sample contains about 610,000 distinct CDR3 sequences, roughly 14% of which appear only once. The sequenced sample was blood. These receptors came from a woman in her forties with Graves' ophthalmopathy. Both conserved end residues are part of each CDR3. Each record gives: V gene, D gene, clone size, CDR3 length, J gene, CDR3 DNA, CDR3 protein. A D gene is named only where the DNA matches it firmly. Size values are once, few and many counts, or a class for expanded clones, and some rows have none.

>TRBV2|TRBD1|many|14|TRBJ2-5
TGTGCCAGCAGACCCCGACAGGGCCAAGAGACCCAGTACTTC
CASRPRQGQETQYF
>TRBV16|.|many|14|TRBJ1-1
TGTGCCAGCAGCCAACTAGGGGGGAACACTGAAGCTTTCTTT
CASSQLGGNTEAFF
>TRBV11-2|.|few|14|TRBJ1-2
TGTGCCAGCGGGGGGGGACCGGCTAACTATGGCTACACCTTC
CASGGGPANYGYTF
>TRBV24-1|TRBD2|.|16|TRBJ2-2
TGTGCCACCAGTGATCTGGGACTAGACGGCACCGGGGAGCTGTTTTTT
CATSDLGLDGTGELFF
>TRBV18|TRBD1|few|15|TRBJ1-5
TGTGCCAGCTCGCGCTCGGGACAGGGAGACCAGCCCCAGCATTTT
CASSRSGQGDQPQHF
>TRBV30|TRBD1|many|13|TRBJ2-5
TGTGCCTGGAGTGGGGACAGGGAAGAGACCCAGTACTTC
CAWSGDREETQYF
>TRBV19|.|many|14|TRBJ2-2
TGTGCCAGTAGTTCGGGCGGGGTCACCGGGGAGCTGTTTTTT
CASSSGGVTGELFF
>TRBV19|.|.|16|TRBJ1-2
TGTGCCAGTAGTATAGGGCCATCCGAACCCAACTATGGCTACACCTTC
CASSIGPSEPNYGYTF
>TRBV12-3/TRBV12-4|.|many|14|TRBJ2-7
TGTGCCAGCAGTTTATCCGCCCCACAGGACGAGCAGTACTTC
CASSLSAPQDEQYF
>TRBV6-1|.|many|10|TRBJ1-2
TGTGCCAGCAGTGCTGGCGGCTACACCTTC
CASSAGGYTF
>TRBV20-1|.|many|16|TRBJ1-5
TGCAGTGCTAGAGATCGATATAGTGATAGCAATCAGCCCCAGCATTTT
CSARDRYSDSNQPQHF
>TRBV6-2/TRBV6-3|.|.|19|TRBJ1-3
TGTGCCAGCAGTTACTTCGGGACCATTATTGGGGGCTCTGGAAACACCATATATTTT
CASSYFGTIIGGSGNTIYF
>TRBV7-2|.|.|13|TRBJ1-2
TGTGCCAGCAGCTTAGAAGCGGTCCTTGGCTACACCTTC
CASSLEAVLGYTF
>TRBV28|TRBD1|many|17|TRBJ2-2
TGTGCCAGCACTAGCAGTATGGGACAGGAGAACACCGGGGAGCTGTTTTTT
CASTSSMGQENTGELFF
>TRBV12-3/TRBV12-4|.|many|13|TRBJ2-7
TGTGCCAGCAGTCTAGTTGGGCAGTACGAGCAGTACTTC
CASSLVGQYEQYF
>TRBV7-8|TRBD1|many|17|TRBJ1-5
TGTGCCAGCAGCTTAAACCAGGGGGCAGGTGGCAATCAGCCCCAGCATTTT
CASSLNQGAGGNQPQHF
>TRBV29-1|.|many|10|TRBJ2-7
TGCAGCCCAATGGACAAAGAGCAGTACTTC
CSPMDKEQYF
>TRBV7-8|.|many|12|TRBJ2-1
TGTGCCAGCAGCTCGTTAGGGGGTGAGCAGTTCTTC
CASSSLGGEQFF
>TRBV6-5|TRBD1|many|15|TRBJ1-1
TGTGCCAGCAGTTACCCGGGACAGGGGGGAGTTGAAGCTTTCTTT
CASSYPGQGGVEAFF
>TRBV6-1|.|many|16|TRBJ2-7
TGTGCCAGCAGTGAAGCGGGGGCAGGCCCCTCCTACGAGCAGTACTTC
CASSEAGAGPSYEQYF
>TRBV7-2|.|.|14|TRBJ1-1
TGTGCCAGCAGCTTCCTCGACCCCGGAACTGAAGCTTTCTTT
CASSFLDPGTEAFF
>TRBV19|.|many|15|TRBJ1-5
TGTGCCAGTAAGGATCAGGCAGGTCCTAATCAGCCCCAGCATTTT
CASKDQAGPNQPQHF
>TRBV6-4|TRBD2|many|17|TRBJ2-7
TGTGCCAGCAGCTGGACTCTTAGCGGGAGAAGTCCTTACGAGCAGTACTTC
CASSWTLSGRSPYEQYF
>TRBV28|TRBD1|many|13|TRBJ2-7
TGTGCCAGCACCCTCCCGACAGGGGACGAGCAGTACTTC
CASTLPTGDEQYF
>TRBV15|TRBD1|many|17|TRBJ2-5
TGTGCCACCAGCAGATTGCCCCGGGACAGGGGGCGGGAGACCCAGTACTTC
CATSRLPRDRGRETQYF
>TRBV6-2/TRBV6-3|.|once|15|TRBJ2-2
TGTGCCAGCAGTTTCAGGGGAACAGTAACCGGGGAGCTGTTTTTT
CASSFRGTVTGELFF
>TRBV20-1|.|.|13|TRBJ1-1
TGCAGTGCTAGTATGGGGTGGAACACTGAAGCTTTCTTT
CSASMGWNTEAFF
>TRBV12-3/TRBV12-4|.|many|15|TRBJ2-7
TGTGCCAGCAGTCCCACTGGAGGGGGGGCAAACGAGCAGTACTTC
CASSPTGGGANEQYF
>TRBV28|.|many|14|TRBJ1-2
TGTGCCAGCAATCAAGGGGGGGCGGATTATGGCTACACCTTC
CASNQGGADYGYTF
>TRBV28|.|many|16|TRBJ2-5
TGTGCCAGCAGTTCGCTTACTCCGGGACTTCAAGAGACCCAGTACTTC
CASSSLTPGLQETQYF
>TRBV30|.|many|11|TRBJ2-7
TGTGCGGCGGGACCGGGCGGAGAGCAGTACTTC
CAAGPGGEQYF
>TRBV11-2|.|few|14|TRBJ2-1
TGTGCCAGCAGCTTAGTTTCCAGGGCCAATGAGCAGTTCTTC
CASSLVSRANEQFF
>TRBV2|TRBD1|.|15|TRBJ1-2
TGTGCCAGCAGTGAAGTAGGGACAGGACATTATGGCTACACCTTC
CASSEVGTGHYGYTF
>TRBV15|TRBD2|many|18|TRBJ2-5
TGTGCCACCAGCAGGAGAGGGGGACTAGCGGGAGCGGGGGAGACCCAGTACTTC
CATSRRGGLAGAGETQYF
>TRBV28|TRBD2|many|18|TRBJ2-5
TGTGCCAGCAGACCACTTATGATGGGACTAGCGGGACTCGGGTCCCAGTACTTC
CASRPLMMGLAGLGSQYF
>TRBV30|TRBD1|many|15|TRBJ2-5
TGTGCCTGGAAACGGACAGGTGTGGGGCAAGAGACCCAGTACTTC
CAWKRTGVGQETQYF
>TRBV20-1|TRBD1|few|15|TRBJ2-7
TGCAGTGCTAGAGCGTTAGGACAGGACTTCTACGAGCAGTACTTC
CSARALGQDFYEQYF
>TRBV12-3/TRBV12-4|.|once|15|TRBJ1-2
TGTGCCAGCAGCCTCGGCCCAGGGATCTCCTATGGCTACACCTTC
CASSLGPGISYGYTF
>TRBV28|.|many|16|TRBJ2-7
TGTGCCAGCGGCCCTCGGGGACTGCTTTTCTCACACGAGCAGTACTTC
CASGPRGLLFSHEQYF
>TRBV7-2|.|few|15|TRBJ1-6
TGTGCCAGCACCCCGGGAGGGGAATATAATTCACCCCTCCACTTT
CASTPGGEYNSPLHF
>TRBV29-1|.|.|14|TRBJ1-3
TGCAGCGTTGAAGTAAACAGGGCTGGAAACACCATATATTTT
CSVEVNRAGNTIYF
>TRBV5-1|TRBD1|many|14|TRBJ1-1
TGCGCCAGCAGGACGGGACAGTCGAACACTGAAGCTTTCTTT
CASRTGQSNTEAFF
>TRBV20-1|.|.|13|TRBJ1-5
TGCAGTGCTAGTATAGGGCAGAATCAGCCCCAGCATTTT
CSASIGQNQPQHF
>TRBV18|TRBD2|.|17|TRBJ2-7
TGTGCCAGCTCACCCACGCCGGGGGAGGGTTACCCCTACGAGCAGTACTTC
CASSPTPGEGYPYEQYF
>TRBV28|TRBD2|few|16|TRBJ2-5
TGTGCCAGCACCACAAAATCTAGGGCGGGAGAAGAGACCCAGTACTTC
CASTTKSRAGEETQYF
>TRBV19|.|.|15|TRBJ1-5
TGTGCCAGTAGTATGGGGCCCCTGGGGAATCAGCCCCAGCATTTT
CASSMGPLGNQPQHF
>TRBV19|TRBD1|many|15|TRBJ1-5
TGTGCCAGTAGTACGGGACGGACAGGGGGCCAGCCCCAGCATTTT
CASSTGRTGGQPQHF
>TRBV20-1|TRBD2|.|15|TRBJ2-7
TGCAGTGCTGCGTCCATAGCGGGAGTATCCTACGAGCAGTACTTC
CSAASIAGVSYEQYF
>TRBV7-3|.|few|15|TRBJ2-2
TGTGCCAGCAGCCAATTTAGCGGAAACACCGGGGAGCTGTTTTTT
CASSQFSGNTGELFF
>TRBV14|TRBD1|.|17|TRBJ1-1
TGTGCCAGCAGCGGCACACAGGGGGCATTGAGAAACACTGAAGCTTTCTTT
CASSGTQGALRNTEAFF
>TRBV20-1|.|few|15|TRBJ2-5
TGCAGTGCTAGAGATCGGCTACGGTTTCAAGAGACCCAGTACTTC
CSARDRLRFQETQYF
>TRBV18|.|many|14|TRBJ1-2
TGTGCCAGCTCACAAGCGGGGGACACCTATGGCTACACCTTC
CASSQAGDTYGYTF
>TRBV7-3|.|few|14|TRBJ1-5
TGTGCCAGCTACCCGGCAGGGGCCCCAGGGACCCAGCATTTT
CASYPAGAPGTQHF
>TRBV7-2|.|many|15|TRBJ2-2
TGTGCCAGCAGCTTTCAAGGGGACCGCACCGGGGAGCTGTTTTTT
CASSFQGDRTGELFF
>TRBV20-1|TRBD2|many|15|TRBJ2-7
TGCAGTGCCATCGAGACTAGCGGAGTAGCCTACGAGCAGTACTTC
CSAIETSGVAYEQYF